A single sample gave rise to the 26 T cell receptor beta chains below, sequenced in a study of shared T cell receptors in the human thymus. Some clones are missing from TCRdb's copy, which holds only in-frame ones; the method was immunoSEQ multiplex PCR. The sample yields over 450,000 clones, 78% seen once. In addition, the sample was reused for a study of human thymus T cells.

Sequenced sample: thymocytes. The source of these receptors is a boy in the first two years of life with a congenital heart defect.

In its sample, this clone was seen once. The rearrangement uses TRBV5-4 and TRBJ2-2; 8 bases line up with TRBD2. Trimming removed 1 base from V and 2 bases from J; junction bases left unmatched: 4. Germline V gene data show CDR1 as SGHNT and CDR2 as YYREEE (reference sequence). This CDR3 is 16 amino acids long. The chain's CDR3 is CASSLWREANTGELFF. CDR3 bases: TGTGCCAGCAGCTTGTGGCGGGAGGCCAACACCGGGGAGCTGTTTTTT.

The rearrangement uses TRBV4-3 and TRBJ1-2, with a tentative D call TRBD1 (5 bases). The CDR3 is 15 amino acids. Germline CDR1 and CDR2: LGHNA and YSLEER. V shed 0 bases and J shed 2 bases, with 10 bases lying between them. The CDR3 DNA reads as TGCGCCAGCAGCCAAGATACAAGGGGAAACTATGGCTACACCTTC. This gives the protein CASSQDTRGNYGYTF.

The chain employs TRBV5-1 and TRBJ2-2; D gene uncertain. The CDR3 loop spans 15 amino acids. The germline V and J ends were trimmed by 1 base and 3 bases, with 10 bases remaining between them. The germline V gene encodes CDR1 SGHRS and CDR2 YFSETQ. The CDR3 DNA reads as TGCGCCAGCAGCTTGACGGTAGTTGACACCGGGGAGCTGTTTTTT. Its protein product is CASSLTVVDTGELFF.

This chain joins TRBV5-8 and TRBJ2-1; weak D call: TRBD2 (5 bases). Germline CDR1 reads SGHTS; CDR2 reads YDEGEE. V lost 0 bases to trimming and J lost 5 bases, with 9 bases between them. There are 14 residues in the CDR3. The CDR3 region has the DNA TGTGCCAGCAGCTTGGGGAGGCGGGACAATGAGCAGTTCTTC. Translated: CASSLGRRDNEQFF.

J is TRBJ2-7 and V is TRBV6-5; TRBD1 matches 11 bases. V dropped 6 bases and J dropped 6; count of bases not matched to a gene: 7. This CDR3 has 14 residues. The germline CDR1 and CDR2 sequences are MNHEY and SVGAGI. In DNA, the CDR3 is TGTGCCAGCAGCCGCGGACAGGGGGCGTTCGAGCAGTACTTC. Encoded protein: CASSRGQGAFEQYF.

The V and J genes are TRBV6-6 and TRBJ1-3; D not resolved. CDR3 length: 16 residues. Trimming removed 0 bases from V and 0 bases from J, with 9 bases in between. Germline V lookup: CDR1 MNHNY, CDR2 SVGAGI (reference sequence). The CDR3 DNA is TGTGCCAGCAGTTACTCGAGCCACGTCTCTGGAAACACCATATATTTT. It codes for CASSYSSHVSGNTIYF.

This clone appeared a few times. The chain is built from TRBV15 and TRBJ1-4; 9 bases map to TRBD1. The CDR3 has 17 residues. V shed 1 base, J shed 12 bases, and the junction held 15 bases outside the gene matches. CDR1 LNHNV and CDR2 YYDKDF come from the germline V gene (reference sequence). The CDR3 protein is CATSRAPCGTGPLQLFF. CDR3 in DNA: TGTGCCACCAGCAGAGCCCCCTGTGGGACAGGGCCCCTCCAACTGTTTTTT. The full variable domain, in which reference TRBV15 and TRBJ1-4 provide the parts outside the CDR3, is DAMVIQNPRYQVTQFGKPVTLSCSQTLNHNVMYWYQQKSSQAPKLLFHYYDKDFNNEADTPDNFQSRRPNTSFCFLDIRSPGLGDTAMYLCATSRAPCGTGPLQLFFGSGTQLSVL.

This clone has only a few counts. The V and J genes are TRBV23-1 and TRBJ2-7, with TRBD2 matching over 7 bases. TRBV23-1 is known as an ORF, though its function is uncertain. J lost 6 bases, V lost 4 bases, and 15 bases had no gene match. The CDR3 totals 16 residues. DNA of the CDR3: TGCGCCAGCAGTCCGCCGGGGGGAGAAGACTACGGCGAGCAGTACTTC. Its translation is CASSPPGGEDYGEQYF.

The J gene is TRBJ2-3, the V gene TRBV10-1; D is unresolved. The CDR3 sequence is 15 residues long. The V end lost 4 bases, the J end lost 6 bases, and 17 bases lay between the germline ends. Germline values: CDR1 WNHNN, CDR2 SYGVQD (reference sequence). The CDR3 sequence: CASSAGSVFGDTQYF. As DNA, the CDR3 is TGCGCCAGCAGTGCCGGATCGGTATTCGGGGATACGCAGTATTTT.

This CDR3 reads CASSKDRGQPQHF. The CDR3 bases are TGTGCCAGCAGCAAAGACAGGGGTCAGCCCCAGCATTTT. The V gene is TRBV21-1, the J gene TRBJ1-5; whether TRBD1, the table's D call, matches the DNA was not checked. TRBV21-1 is a pseudogene locus. There are 13 residues in the CDR3.

The chain carries TRBV5-4 and TRBJ1-1; weak D call: TRBD1 (5 bases). This CDR3 is 15 amino acids long. In germline, CDR1 is SGHNT, CDR2 YYREEE (reference sequence). Trimming left V 2 bases short and J 1 base short, with 12 bases between. CDR3 coding DNA: TGTGCCAGCAGCTTAATTCCACAGGCGAACACTGAAGCTTTCTTT. This codes for CASSLIPQANTEAFF.

The chain has TRBV7-9 and TRBJ2-7; D is uncertain. Germline CDR1 and CDR2: SEHNR and FQNEAQ (reference sequence). Trimming shortened V by 4 bases and J by 0 bases, and 7 bases separated the two germline ends. This CDR3 region has 13 residues. The CDR3: CASSYSNSYEQYF. DNA of the CDR3: TGTGCCAGCAGCTACTCGAACTCCTACGAGCAGTACTTC.

This clone was seen more than once but under ten times. The rearrangement links TRBV4-3 to TRBJ2-3; D is unresolved. CDR1 LGHNA and CDR2 YSLEER come from the germline V gene. Trimming removed 0 bases from V and 0 bases from J, with 13 bases in between. The CDR3 sequence is 17 residues long. The CDR3 loop reads CASSQDHGYTSTDTQYF. CDR3 nucleotide sequence: TGCGCCAGCAGCCAAGACCATGGTTACACCAGCACAGATACGCAGTATTTT.

This clone was seen a handful of times. The rearrangement joins TRBV15 to TRBJ1-1, with 7 bases lining up with TRBD1. In germline, CDR1 is LNHNV, CDR2 YYDKDF (reference sequence). Unmatched junction bases numbered 5, after V lost 3 bases and J lost 7 bases. This CDR3 spans 13 amino acids. The CDR3 sequence: CATSSSGTDEAFF. The CDR3 nucleotides read TGTGCCACCAGCAGTTCCGGGACAGATGAAGCTTTCTTT.

About this clone: The same CDR3 is also encoded by other DNA sequences in this sample. The chain links TRBV9 to TRBJ2-1; 10 bases map to TRBD1. From germline, CDR1 is SGDLS and CDR2 YYNGEE. Trimming at V came to 4 bases and at J to 5 bases, leaving 6 bases not matched to a gene. CDR3 length equals 15 residues. The CDR3 protein is CASSPGTGVHNEQFF. The CDR3 DNA reads as TGTGCCAGCAGCCCCGGGACAGGGGTTCACAATGAGCAGTTCTTC.

This sequence joins TRBV29-1 and TRBJ2-7; a possible D gene is TRBD2 (6 bases). CDR3 length: 16 residues. The germline V gene has CDR1 SQVTM and CDR2 ANQGSEA. V lost 7 bases and J 5 bases, leaving 27 bases between the germline ends. CDR3 sequence: CSADLALGGSFHEQYF. The CDR3 DNA reads as TGCAGCGCCGACCTAGCTCTAGGAGGGAGTTTCCACGAGCAGTACTTC.

This rearrangement joins TRBV6-1 to TRBJ2-5; unclear D gene. Germline assignment: CDR1 MNHNS and CDR2 SASEGT. Trimming cost V 1 base and J 2 bases, with 8 bases left between them. This CDR3 has 14 amino acids. CDR3 protein: CASSEVVRQETQYF. The CDR3 DNA sequence: TGTGCCAGCAGTGAAGTGGTCAGACAAGAGACCCAGTACTTC.

This CDR3 is CASSSRLAGGSGELFF. CDR3 nucleotide sequence: TGTGCCAGCAGCTCCCGACTAGCGGGAGGATCCGGGGAGCTGTTTTTT. This sequence joins TRBV7-9 and TRBJ2-2, with 13 nucleotides matching TRBD2. Germline V gene lookup returns CDR1 SEHNR and CDR2 FQNEAQ (reference sequence). V shed 4 bases and J 6 bases; nucleotides not matched to a gene: 5. The CDR3 runs to 16 residues.

The chain has TRBV5-3 and TRBJ1-3, with D perhaps matching TRBD1 (5 bases). TRBV5-3 is classed as an ORF, of uncertain function. Trimming took 0 bases from V and 3 from J, leaving 16 bases between them. The length of the CDR3 is 17 residues. The CDR3 coding sequence is TGTGCCAGAAGCTTGGCCCGGAGGGACGCAAGTGGAAACACCATATATTTT. The encoded protein is CARSLARRDASGNTIYF.

The sample holds one count of this clone. The V call is TRBV21-1, the J call TRBJ1-1. TRBV21-1 is a recognized pseudogene. The CDR3 covers 17 residues. As DNA, the CDR3 is TGTGCCAGCAGCAAAGCGCGGGCAGGCCCGAGGGACACTGAAGCTTTCTTT. It encodes CASSKARAGPRDTEAFF.

V is TRBV27 and J is TRBJ2-3, with D possibly being TRBD2 (7 bases). Trimming removed 4 bases from V and 3 bases from J, with 17 bases in between. This CDR3 spans 16 amino acids. CDR1 is MNHEY, CDR2 SMNVEV, per germline (reference sequence). CDR3 sequence reads: CASSYYPGGPTDTQYF. In DNA form, the CDR3 reads TGTGCCAGCAGTTACTATCCCGGGGGGCCAACAGATACGCAGTATTTT.

The chain has TRBV2 and TRBJ2-2; weak D call: TRBD2 (6 bases). Germline CDR1 and CDR2: SNHLY and FYNNEI. Trimming removed 1 base at V and 5 bases at J, with 11 bases between. The CDR3 spans 15 residues. CDR3 residues: CASSEGWGVTGELFF. The CDR3 nucleotides are TGTGCCAGCAGTGAAGGATGGGGGGTAACCGGGGAGCTGTTTTTT.

The chain employs TRBV30 and TRBJ2-7; 9 bases are shared with TRBD1. There are 14 residues in the CDR3. Germline values: CDR1 GTSNPN, CDR2 SVGIG (reference sequence). Trimming at V came to 0 bases and at J to 4 bases, leaving 4 bases not matched to a gene. The CDR3 loop reads CAWSVGQGLYEQYF. CDR3 DNA sequence: TGTGCCTGGAGTGTGGGACAGGGCCTTTACGAGCAGTACTTC.

The rearrangement joins TRBV19 to TRBJ1-1, with D perhaps TRBD1 (5 bases). CDR1 and CDR2 (germline): LNHDA, SQIVND (reference sequence). The ends were cut back, 2 bases at V and 1 base at J, with 11 bases in the middle. CDR3 length: 15 residues. CDR3 in amino acids: CASSISDTENTEAFF. The CDR3 bases are TGTGCCAGTAGTATATCGGACACCGAGAACACTGAAGCTTTCTTT.

The CDR3 region has the DNA TGTGCCAGCCTGCTCCGGGACAGGGATGTGGGGAACACTGAAGCTTTCTTT. Translated: CASLLRDRDVGNTEAFF. This rearrangement joins TRBV28 to TRBJ1-1, with 9 bases matching TRBD1. This CDR3 comprises 17 residues. Looked up from germline, CDR1 is MDHEN and CDR2 is SYDVKM. V trimming: 8 bases; J trimming: 1 base; junction bases outside the gene matches: 14.

This chain joins TRBV29-1 and TRBJ1-5; the match to TRBD1 covers 8 bases. V was clipped by 1 base and J by 1 base; unmatched bases: 0. Per the germline V gene, CDR1 is SQVTM and CDR2 is ANQGSEA. The length of the CDR3 is 14 residues. CDR3 DNA: TGCAGCGTTGAAGGGACAGGGAGCAATCAGCCCCAGCATTTT. This translates into CSVEGTGSNQPQHF.